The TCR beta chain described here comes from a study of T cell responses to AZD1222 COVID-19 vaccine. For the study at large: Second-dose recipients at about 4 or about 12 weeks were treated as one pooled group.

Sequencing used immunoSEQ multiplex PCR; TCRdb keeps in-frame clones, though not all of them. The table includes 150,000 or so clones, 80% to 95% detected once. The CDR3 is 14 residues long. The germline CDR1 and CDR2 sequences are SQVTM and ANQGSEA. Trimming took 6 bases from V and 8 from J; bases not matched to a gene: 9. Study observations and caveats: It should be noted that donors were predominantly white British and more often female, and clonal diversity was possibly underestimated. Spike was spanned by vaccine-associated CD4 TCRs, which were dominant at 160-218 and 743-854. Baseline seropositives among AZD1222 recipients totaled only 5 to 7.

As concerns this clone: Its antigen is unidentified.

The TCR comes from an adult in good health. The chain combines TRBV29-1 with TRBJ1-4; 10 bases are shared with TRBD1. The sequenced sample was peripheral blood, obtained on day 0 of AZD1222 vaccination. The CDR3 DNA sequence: TGCAGCGTGACAGGGGGCGCAAGATTCGAAAAACTGTTTTTT. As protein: CSVTGGARFEKLFF.